The 11 T cell receptor beta chains given below trace back to one sample, sequenced in a study of technical replicates of blood from several donors. Assay used: immunoSEQ multiplex PCR; TCRdb lists only in-frame clones, some missing. The sample holds about 79,000 clones, around 90% seen once. The sample was T cells isolated from PBMCs. The receptors were gathered from a human donor in good health. Some clones in this sample may be carry-over from other donors' samples.

The chain carries TRBV7-9 and TRBJ2-3, with 8 bases lining up with TRBD2. The CDR3 sequence is 18 residues long. Per germline, CDR1 SEHNR and CDR2 FQNEAQ (reference sequence). Trimming removed 1 base from V and 0 bases from J; junction bases left unmatched: 9. The CDR3 loop is CASSLGGLAFISTDTQYF. The CDR3 DNA sequence: TGTGCCAGCAGCTTAGGAGGACTAGCTTTTATCAGCACAGATACGCAGTATTTT. The full variable domain, completed using reference TRBV7-9 and TRBJ2-3, is DTGVSQNPRHKITKRGQNVTFRCDPISEHNRLYWYRQTLGQGPEFLTYFQNEAQLEKSRLLSDRFSAERPKGSFSTLEIQRTEQGDSAMYLCASSLGGLAFISTDTQYFGPGTRLTVL.

The sample holds one count of this clone. CDR3 residues: CASSMADRIHGYTF. In DNA, the CDR3 is TGTGCCAGTAGTATGGCTGACAGAATCCATGGCTACACCTTC. The chain employs TRBV19 and TRBJ1-2, with D perhaps TRBD1 (5 bases). The CDR3 covers 14 residues. CDR1 is LNHDA and CDR2 is SQIVND in the germline V gene (reference sequence). Between the trimmed V and J ends, which lost 3 bases and 6 bases, there was a span of 14 bases.

This sequence joins TRBV18 and TRBJ2-7, with 8 bases that match TRBD2. The CDR3 runs to 12 residues. J lost 6 bases, V lost 6 bases, and 4 bases had no gene match. The germline CDR1 and CDR2 sequences are KGHSH and LQKENI. CDR3 sequence: CASSPSGSEQYF. Here the CDR3 DNA reads TGTGCCAGCTCGCCCAGCGGGAGCGAGCAGTACTTC.

The rearrangement links TRBV6-5 to TRBJ1-5, with a tentative D call TRBD1 (6 bases). The CDR3 consists of 16 residues. Deletions cut 1 base from V and 7 bases from J, with 17 bases between. The germline gives CDR1 MNHEY, CDR2 SVGAGI. DNA for the CDR3: TGTGCCAGCAGTTACTTGCCGACAGGAACGGGACAGCCCCAGCATTTT. This gives the protein CASSYLPTGTGQPQHF.

The chain employs TRBV5-1 and TRBJ1-2; D uncertain. V gave up 1 base and J gave up 8 bases, with 21 bases separating them. The germline V gene encodes CDR1 SGHRS and CDR2 YFSETQ. This CDR3 is 16 amino acids long. The CDR3 DNA is TGCGCCAGCAGCTTGTCTCAAGCGGGTGCCGGGGTAGGCTACACCTTC. Translating gives CASSLSQAGAGVGYTF. Drawing the rest from reference TRBV5-1 and TRBJ1-2, the complete variable domain is KAGVTQTPRYLIKTRGQQVTLSCSPISGHRSVSWYQQTPGQGLQFLFEYFSETQRNKGNFPGRFSGRQFSNSRSEMNVSTLELGDSALYLCASSLSQAGAGVGYTFGSGTRLTVV.

The rearrangement joins TRBV6-4 to TRBJ2-1, with 9 bases matching TRBD2. Germline V gene data show CDR1 as MRHNA and CDR2 as SNTAGT. The CDR3 is made up of 20 amino acids. The V gene end was trimmed by 5 bases and the J gene end by 0 bases; junction bases not matched to a gene: 17. CDR3 residues: CASSQNSGLAWGSSYNEQFF. CDR3 DNA: TGTGCCAGCAGTCAAAACTCGGGACTAGCATGGGGAAGCTCCTACAATGAGCAGTTCTTC.

The chain uses TRBV5-5 and TRBJ1-1; 8 bases are shared with TRBD1. Germline V gene sequence: CDR1 SGHKS, CDR2 YYEKEE (reference sequence). Trimming removed 6 bases from V and 4 bases from J; junction bases left unmatched: 11. This CDR3 is built from 15 residues. CDR3 in DNA: TGTGCCAGCATCTTAGGGCACAGGGGGGGCACTGAAGCTTTCTTT. It specifies CASILGHRGGTEAFF.

The chain couples TRBV4-1 to TRBJ2-3; the D gene is possibly TRBD1 (6 bases). The CDR3 runs to 19 residues. CDR1 and CDR2 from the germline V gene are MGHRA and YSYEKL. The V gene lost 1 base and the J gene lost 2 bases, with 22 bases spanning the gap. The CDR3 loop is CASSQVNREKLLLTDTQYF. Here the CDR3 DNA reads TGCGCCAGCAGCCAAGTAAACAGGGAGAAACTCCTCCTCACAGATACGCAGTATTTT.

As DNA, the CDR3 is TGTGCCAGCAGCGGGGGACTAGAGGACTACGAGCAGTACTTC. Protein: CASSGGLEDYEQYF. The genes are TRBV5-4 and TRBJ2-7; TRBD2 agrees at 8 bases. With V trimmed by 4 bases and J by 3 bases, 6 bases remained unmatched. Per the germline V gene, CDR1 is SGHNT and CDR2 is YYREEE (reference sequence). The CDR3 is 14 residues long.

The chain carries TRBV6-5 and TRBJ2-1, with 12 positions matching TRBD2. V shed 4 bases and J 8 bases; nucleotides not matched to a gene: 6. Germline assignment: CDR1 MNHEY and CDR2 SVGAGI. This CDR3 is built from 15 residues. DNA of the CDR3: TGTGCCAGCAGTTCACGACTAGCGGGAGTAGATGAGCAGTTCTTC. Translated: CASSSRLAGVDEQFF.

The chain couples TRBV29-1 to TRBJ1-1, with D tentatively TRBD1 (6 bases). The ends were cut back, 7 bases at V and 1 base at J, with 16 bases in the middle. The V gene's germline CDR1 is SQVTM and CDR2 ANQGSEA. This CDR3 contains 14 residues. The chain's CDR3 is CSAGTSPGNTEAFF. The CDR3 bases are TGCAGCGCTGGGACATCTCCTGGGAACACTGAAGCTTTCTTT.